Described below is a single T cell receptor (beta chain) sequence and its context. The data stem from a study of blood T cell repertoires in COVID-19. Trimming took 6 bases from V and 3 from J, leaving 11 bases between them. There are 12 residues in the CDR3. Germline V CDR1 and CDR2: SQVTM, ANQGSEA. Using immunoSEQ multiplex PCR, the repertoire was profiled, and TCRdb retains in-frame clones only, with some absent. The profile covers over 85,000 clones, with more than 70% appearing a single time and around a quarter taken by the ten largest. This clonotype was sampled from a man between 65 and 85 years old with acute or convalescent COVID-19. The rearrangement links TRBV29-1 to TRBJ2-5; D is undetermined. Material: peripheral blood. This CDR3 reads CSVKTSEETQYF. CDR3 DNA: TGCAGCGTAAAGACATCCGAAGAGACCCAGTACTTC.